This T cell receptor beta chain emerged from a study of T-cell memory formation after mild COVID-19. Study-wide results and caveats: The finding that pre-infection memory included some responding clones suggested that cross-reactive memory joined. Clones contracting day 15 to 85 were balanced CD4/CD8; later expanders leaned CD4+. Clones which contracted sat mainly in CM and EM if CD4+, and in EMRA if CD8+.

Turning to this clonotype: Antigen: not known.

With 3 bases clipped from V and 5 bases from J, the junction kept 9 bases outside the gene matches. Germline V lookup: CDR1 SGHRS, CDR2 YFSETQ. The CDR3 length is 16 residues. In TCRdb, the 5' RACE reads were re-called with MiXCR into one record per CDR3 protein. Of a few hundred thousand distinct CDR3 sequences in the sample, about a sixth are singletons; the top ten hold about 22%. V is TRBV5-1 and J is TRBJ2-3; 10 bases are a match to TRBD1. Sequenced: PBMCs or a T cell subset sorted from them (not recorded which). This clonotype originated in a man aged 18 to 29 who had mild COVID-19 (a few samples of this study predate the infection). Cell type and time point are not known. The CDR3 DNA follows: TGCGCCAGCAGCTATGCGACAGGGGGCTTTATAGATACGCAGTATTTT. Protein sequence: CASSYATGGFIDTQYF.